A selection of T cell receptor beta chains follows, all from one sample in a study of blood T cells in healthy people across ages. A single record per CDR3 protein comes from TCRdb applying MiXCR to the 5' RACE reads. The table has about 1.6 million distinct CDR3 sequences, roughly 30% seen once; the top ten hold around 10%. The sequenced material came from blood. These receptors all stem from a woman in her twenties or thirties in good health. CDR3s include the opening cysteine and the closing phenylalanine or tryptophan. D genes are given only for firm matches. Size values are once, few and many counts, or a class for expanded clones, and some rows have none.

-	TRBV4-1	-	TRBJ2-1	CASSQGPPLGSSYNEQFF	TGCGCCAGCAGCCAAGGGCCGCCCCTAGGGAGCTCCTACAATGAGCAGTTCTTC
-	TRBV5-5	TRBD2	TRBJ2-5	CASSFRLAGPQETQYF	TGTGCCAGCAGCTTCCGACTAGCGGGACCCCAAGAGACCCAGTACTTC
-	TRBV4-1	TRBD2	TRBJ2-6	CASGQIAGGPPGSGANVLTF	TGCGCCAGCGGCCAAATAGCGGGGGGGCCACCGGGTTCTGGGGCCAACGTCCTGACTTTC
once	TRBV7-6	TRBD2	TRBJ2-5	CASGPWASGVQETQYF	TGTGCCAGCGGCCCGTGGGCTAGCGGGGTCCAAGAGACCCAGTACTTC
-	TRBV7-9	TRBD2	TRBJ2-3	CASSPGLAGESDTQYF	TGTGCCAGCAGCCCTGGACTAGCGGGGGAGTCAGATACGCAGTATTTT
-	TRBV10-3	-	TRBJ2-7	CAISGGGGAYNEQYF	TGTGCCATCAGTGGCGGTGGGGGGGCCTACAATGAGCAGTACTTC
-	TRBV18	-	TRBJ1-1	CASSRKEDTEAFF	TGTGCCAGCTCACGAAAGGAAGACACTGAAGCTTTCTTT
-	TRBV12-3/TRBV12-4	-	TRBJ2-3	CACSLLGLPEGTDTQYF	TGTGCCTGCAGTTTACTGGGACTCCCTGAGGGTACAGATACGCAGTATTTT
few	TRBV9	TRBD2	TRBJ2-1	CASSVGAGGGRWEQFF	TGTGCCAGCAGCGTGGGAGCGGGAGGGGGTCGGTGGGAGCAGTTCTTC
-	TRBV23-1	-	TRBJ2-7	CASSHPPDLEQYF	TGCGCCAGCAGCCACCCCCCAGATCTCGAGCAGTACTTC
-	TRBV28	TRBD2	TRBJ2-6	CASVGASGRGGANVLTF	TGTGCCAGCGTTGGGGCTAGCGGGAGGGGTGGGGCCAACGTCCTGACTTTC
few	TRBV6-1	-	TRBJ2-1	CASSERKGAGVGEQFF	TGTGCCAGCAGTGAACGGAAGGGGGCGGGAGTGGGGGAGCAGTTCTTC
-	TRBV6-5	-	TRBJ2-1	CASSRDFSDHNEQFF	TGTGCCAGCAGCAGGGACTTCTCAGACCACAATGAGCAGTTCTTC
many	TRBV6-6	TRBD1	TRBJ2-4	CASSYSQGHIQYF	TGTGCCAGCAGTTATTCACAGGGGCACATTCAGTACTTC
-	TRBV20-1	TRBD2	TRBJ2-7	CSARTEPGLAGDEQYF	TGCAGTGCTAGAACCGAGCCGGGACTAGCGGGAGACGAGCAGTACTTC
-	TRBV5-1	-	TRBJ2-1	CASRSGVPETYNEQFF	TGCGCCAGCAGATCAGGGGTCCCTGAAACCTACAATGAGCAGTTCTTC
few	TRBV5-5	-	TRBJ1-1	CASSLVLRGGTEAFF	TGTGCCAGCAGCTTGGTTCTTCGAGGGGGTACTGAAGCTTTCTTT
few	TRBV12-3/TRBV12-4	-	TRBJ1-2	CASSFSSVQGYTF	TGTGCCAGCAGTTTTTCGAGTGTACAAGGCTACACCTTC
-	TRBV20-1	TRBD1	TRBJ2-1	CSVQGVTYNEQFF	TGCAGTGTTCAGGGGGTCACCTACAATGAGCAGTTCTTC
-	TRBV2	TRBD1	TRBJ2-7	CASIMEDRGYEQYF	TGTGCCAGCATTATGGAGGACAGGGGCTACGAGCAGTACTTC
-	TRBV27	-	TRBJ2-1	CASSLSATGSYNEQFF	TGTGCCAGCAGTTTATCGGCGACGGGATCCTACAATGAGCAGTTCTTC
-	TRBV28	TRBD2	TRBJ2-5	CASTSAGLAVQETQYF	TGTGCCAGCACCTCAGCGGGACTAGCGGTCCAAGAGACCCAGTACTTC
-	TRBV2	-	TRBJ2-7	CASRGWGSDYEQYF	TGTGCCAGCAGAGGATGGGGGTCCGATTACGAGCAGTACTTC
-	TRBV4-1	TRBD1	TRBJ2-1	CASSPAGLNRGSYNEQFF	TGCGCCAGCAGCCCTGCGGGGCTTAACAGGGGGAGCTACAATGAGCAGTTCTTC
-	TRBV10-2	-	TRBJ2-7	CASSVAYSYEQYF	TGCGCCAGCAGTGTGGCTTACTCCTACGAGCAGTACTTC
-	TRBV4-1	-	TRBJ1-2	CASSQEGGWGDGYTF	TGCGCCAGCAGCCAAGAAGGAGGGTGGGGTGATGGCTACACCTTC